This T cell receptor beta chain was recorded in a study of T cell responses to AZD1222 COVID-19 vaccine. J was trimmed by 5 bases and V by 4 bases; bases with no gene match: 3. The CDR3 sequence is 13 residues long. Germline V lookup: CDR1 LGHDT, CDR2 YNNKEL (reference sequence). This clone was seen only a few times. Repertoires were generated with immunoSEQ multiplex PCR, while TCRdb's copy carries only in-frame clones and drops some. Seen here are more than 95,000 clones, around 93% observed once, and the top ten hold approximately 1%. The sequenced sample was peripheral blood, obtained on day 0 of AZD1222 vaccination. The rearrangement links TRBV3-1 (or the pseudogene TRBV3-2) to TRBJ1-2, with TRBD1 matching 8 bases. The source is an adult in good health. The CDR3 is CASSLRQGYGYTF. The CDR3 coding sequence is TGTGCCAGCAGCCTGCGACAGGGGTATGGCTACACCTTC.